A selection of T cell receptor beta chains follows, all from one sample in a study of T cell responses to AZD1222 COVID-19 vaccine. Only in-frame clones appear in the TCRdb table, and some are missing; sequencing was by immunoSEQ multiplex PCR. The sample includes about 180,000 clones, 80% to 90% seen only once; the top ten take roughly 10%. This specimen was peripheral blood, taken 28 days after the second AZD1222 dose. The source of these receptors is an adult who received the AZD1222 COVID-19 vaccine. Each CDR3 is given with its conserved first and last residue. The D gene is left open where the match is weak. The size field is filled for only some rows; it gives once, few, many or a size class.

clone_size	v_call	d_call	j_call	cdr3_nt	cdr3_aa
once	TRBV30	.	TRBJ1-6	TGTGCCTGGAGACAGAAAAATTCACCCCTCCACTTT	CAWRQKNSPLHF
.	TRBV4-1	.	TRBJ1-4	TGCGCCAGCAGCCCGCAGACAGATACGGAAAAACTGTTTTTT	CASSPQTDTEKLFF
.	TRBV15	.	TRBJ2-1	TGTGCCACCAGAGTTTCAGGTCAGCACAATGAGCAGTTCTTC	CATRVSGQHNEQFF
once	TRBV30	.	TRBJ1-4	TGTGCCTGGAGCCCGGACCAGCGGACTAATGAAAAACTGTTTTTT	CAWSPDQRTNEKLFF
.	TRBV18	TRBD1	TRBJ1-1	TGTGCCAGCCGTCCCGGGGACAGGGGTGAGACTGAAGCTTTCTTT	CASRPGDRGETEAFF
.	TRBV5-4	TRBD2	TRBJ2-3	TGTGCCAGCAGCTTGGTGGGACTAGCCACAGATACGCAGTATTTT	CASSLVGLATDTQYF
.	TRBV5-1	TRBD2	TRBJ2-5	TGCGCCAGCAGCACGGGACTAGCCCAAGAGACCCAGTACTTC	CASSTGLAQETQYF
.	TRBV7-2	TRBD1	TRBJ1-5	TGTGCCAGCAGCCCATTGACAGGGGTCGGCCAGCCCCAGCATTTT	CASSPLTGVGQPQHF
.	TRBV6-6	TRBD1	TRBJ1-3	TGTGCCAGCAGTCCCCGGGACAGGGGTAGGACTGGAAACACCATATATTTT	CASSPRDRGRTGNTIYF
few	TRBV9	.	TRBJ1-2	TGTGCCAGCAGCGTACCAGGGACCTATGGCTACACCTTC	CASSVPGTYGYTF
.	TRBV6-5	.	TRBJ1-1	TGTGCCAGCATCCCCCTGGACAGCATGAACACTGAAGCTTTCTTT	CASIPLDSMNTEAFF
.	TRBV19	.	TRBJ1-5	TGTGCCAGTACCGGGGATCAGCCCCAGCATTTT	CASTGDQPQHF
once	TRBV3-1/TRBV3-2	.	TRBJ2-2	TGTGCCACTCGCCCTCCGACGAACACCGGGGAGCTGTTTTTT	CATRPPTNTGELFF
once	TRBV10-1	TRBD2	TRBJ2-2	TGCGCCAGCAGTGTTGGCCAGGGAGGGGCCGGGGAGCTGTTTTTT	CASSVGQGGAGELFF
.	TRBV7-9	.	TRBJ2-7	TGTGCCAGCAGCTTAGGAGACAGCCGCTCCTACGAGCAGTACTTC	CASSLGDSRSYEQYF
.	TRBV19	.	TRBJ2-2	TGTGCCAGTAGTCCTCGCCAGGGGTTGGACACCGGGGAGCTGTTTTTT	CASSPRQGLDTGELFF
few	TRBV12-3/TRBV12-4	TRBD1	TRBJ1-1	TGTGCCGGTGGACAGGGGAACACTGAAGCTTTCTTT	CAGGQGNTEAFF
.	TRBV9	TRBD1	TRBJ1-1	TGTGCCAGCAGCGCACAGGCAGGGGGGGCCGACACTGAAGCTTTCTTT	CASSAQAGGADTEAFF
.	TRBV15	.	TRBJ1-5	TGTGCCACCAGCAGAGAAGCTATAGGGTCCCAGCATTTT	CATSREAIGSQHF
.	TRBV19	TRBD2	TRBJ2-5	TGTGCCAGTAGAACTAGCGGGGGGGCCACTGAGACCCAGTACTTC	CASRTSGGATETQYF
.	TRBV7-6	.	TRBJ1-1	TGTGCCAGCAGCTTTCTCGGAGGAACTGAAGCTTTCTTT	CASSFLGGTEAFF
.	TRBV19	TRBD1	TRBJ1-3	TGTGCCAGCTTCGGGACAGGTGGAAACACCATATATTTT	CASFGTGGNTIYF
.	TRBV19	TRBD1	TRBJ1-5	TGTGCCAGCGCCGGGACAGGGGGCAACCAGCCCCAGCATTTT	CASAGTGGNQPQHF
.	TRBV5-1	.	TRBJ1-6	TGCGCCAGCAGATTCGACACCACTTATAATTCACCCCTCCACTTT	CASRFDTTYNSPLHF
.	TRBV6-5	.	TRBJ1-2	TGTGCCAGCAAGGAGGGATCCTATGGCTACACCTTC	CASKEGSYGYTF
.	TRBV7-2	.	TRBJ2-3	TGTGCCAGCAGCTCAGAGGTAAACACAGATACGCAGTATTTT	CASSSEVNTDTQYF
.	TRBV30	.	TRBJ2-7	TGTGCCTGGACAGCGGGTAGCTACGAGCAGTACTTC	CAWTAGSYEQYF
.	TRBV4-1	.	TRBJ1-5	TGCGCCAGCAGCCAAGAAGAGGCAGGGCCCGGCCAGCCCCAGCATTTT	CASSQEEAGPGQPQHF
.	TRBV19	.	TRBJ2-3	TGTGCCAGTAGTCCCGCAGGCACCACAGATACGCAGTATTTT	CASSPAGTTDTQYF
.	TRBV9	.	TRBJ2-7	TGTGCCAGCAGCGTAGGTGAATGGGACTACGAGCAGTACTTC	CASSVGEWDYEQYF
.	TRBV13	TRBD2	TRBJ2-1	TGTGCCAGCAGTTATCAGCGGGGGGGCCGTTGGGGCGAGCAGTTCTTC	CASSYQRGGRWGEQFF
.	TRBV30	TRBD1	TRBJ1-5	TGTGCCTGGTCGACAGGGGGCTTAGGGCCCCAGCATTTT	CAWSTGGLGPQHF
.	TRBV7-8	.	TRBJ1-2	TGTGCCAGCAGCCCCAAGTTGGGGGCTGGTGGCTACACCTTC	CASSPKLGAGGYTF
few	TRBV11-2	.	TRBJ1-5	TGTGCCAGCAGCCCACGACCCAATCAGCCCCAGCATTTT	CASSPRPNQPQHF
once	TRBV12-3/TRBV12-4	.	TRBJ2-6	TGTGCCAGCACCCTGTCTGGGGCCAACGTCCTGACTTTC	CASTLSGANVLTF
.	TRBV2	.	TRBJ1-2	TGTGCCAGCAGTAGAGGTGGGGGCTTAGGGGGCTACACCTTC	CASSRGGGLGGYTF
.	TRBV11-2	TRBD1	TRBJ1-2	TGTGCCAGCAGCTTAAGCGGCAGGGGGCTGGGAGGCTACACCTTC	CASSLSGRGLGGYTF
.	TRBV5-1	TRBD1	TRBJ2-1	TGCGCCAGCAACCCCACTGCGGGACAGGAACGGAATGAGCAGTTCTTC	CASNPTAGQERNEQFF
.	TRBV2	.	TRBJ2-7	TGTGCCAGCAGTGAAGCCCTCACCTGGGGGCAGTACTTC	CASSEALTWGQYF
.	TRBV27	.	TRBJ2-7	TGTGCCAGCAGTCTCGGGGACCCCTACGAGCAGTACTTC	CASSLGDPYEQYF
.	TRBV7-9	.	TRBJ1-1	TGTGCCAGCAGCTTACGCACTGAAGCTTTCTTT	CASSLRTEAFF
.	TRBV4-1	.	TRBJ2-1	TGCGCCAGCAGCCAAGTATATTTCACCACTCGGGTCAATGAGCAGTTCTTC	CASSQVYFTTRVNEQFF
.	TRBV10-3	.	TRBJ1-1	TGTGCCATCAGTGAGTCAGGGGTCCTCAAGGGTGCTTTCTTT	CAISESGVLKGAFF
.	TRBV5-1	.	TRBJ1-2	TGCGCCAGCAGCCCGGCGGGTGATATTAACTATGGCTACACCTTC	CASSPAGDINYGYTF
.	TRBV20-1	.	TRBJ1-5	TGCAGTGCTAGTCTTACCGGGACGCCGGCCCAGCATTTT	CSASLTGTPAQHF
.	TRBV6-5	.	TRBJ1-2	TGTGCCAGCAGTCCCGACCTCGACAGAAACTATGGCTACACCTTC	CASSPDLDRNYGYTF
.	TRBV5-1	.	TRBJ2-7	TGCGCCAGCAGCTTGGTTGCTGCATCGGGCGAGCAGTACTTC	CASSLVAASGEQYF
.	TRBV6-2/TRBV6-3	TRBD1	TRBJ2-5	TGTGCCAGCAGTCCCCGCCCGGACAGGGGGATACAAGAGACCCAGTACTTC	CASSPRPDRGIQETQYF
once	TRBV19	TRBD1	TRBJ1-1	TGTGCCAGTAGTCCGAGGGGGACAGGGCTTATGAACACTGAAGCTTTCTTT	CASSPRGTGLMNTEAFF
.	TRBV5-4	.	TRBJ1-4	TGTGCCAGCAGCAAAGGGGGGGGCTTCCAAAATGAAAAACTGTTTTTT	CASSKGGGFQNEKLFF
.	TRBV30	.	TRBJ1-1	TGTGCCTGGGTACATCAGGATGAAGCTTTCTTT	CAWVHQDEAFF
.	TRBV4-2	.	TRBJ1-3	TGTGCCAGCAGCCAAGATCTAATTGTCCCGGCAGTTGACTCTGGAAACACCATATATTTT	CASSQDLIVPAVDSGNTIYF
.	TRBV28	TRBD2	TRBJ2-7	TGTGCCAGCAGGACATCGGGACTACCCTACGAGCAGTACTTC	CASRTSGLPYEQYF
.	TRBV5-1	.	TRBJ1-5	TGCGCCAGCAGCACCTTGGTCTCCCCGAAGGGCAATCAGCCCCAGCATTTT	CASSTLVSPKGNQPQHF
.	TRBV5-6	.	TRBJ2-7	TGTGCCAGCAGCTTGGTAGGGAACATCTACGAGCAGTACTTC	CASSLVGNIYEQYF